This is a list of T cell receptor beta chains from one sample in a study of cytomegalovirus exposure and HLA in healthy donors. Produced via immunoSEQ multiplex PCR; TCRdb's table is partial and in-frame only. The sample includes fewer than 150,000 clones. The sequenced sample consisted of PBMCs. The receptors here all came from a man aged 35-49 years in good health and CMV-seronegative. Each CDR3 is given with its conserved first and last residue. D genes are given only for firm matches.

j_call v_call d_call cdr3_length cdr3_aa cdr3_nt
TRBJ1-4 TRBV7-2 NA 14 CASTITGTYGKLFF TGTGCCAGCACCATTACAGGGACATATGGAAAACTGTTTTTT
TRBJ1-2 TRBV28 NA 12 CASSSGRNGYTF TGTGCCAGCAGTTCAGGGAGGAATGGCTACACCTTC
TRBJ2-3 TRBV2 TRBD1 14 CASSRDRGPDTQYF TGTGCCAGCAGTCGGGACAGGGGTCCAGATACGCAGTATTTT
TRBJ1-1 TRBV20-1 NA 11 CSASVGTEAFF TGCAGTGCTAGTGTCGGGACTGAAGCTTTCTTT
TRBJ2-6 TRBV5-1 NA 18 CASTFQTGATGGANVLTF TGCGCCAGCACCTTCCAAACGGGCGCTACGGGAGGGGCCAACGTCCTGACTTTC
TRBJ2-7 TRBV6-5 NA 14 CASGRTQSAYEQYF TGTGCCAGCGGGCGGACTCAGAGCGCCTACGAGCAGTACTTC
TRBJ2-2 TRBV5-4 TRBD2 15 CASSSGTSFSGELFF TGTGCCAGCAGTTCTGGGACTAGTTTTTCCGGGGAGCTGTTTTTT
TRBJ2-7 TRBV29-1 NA 14 CSVESDGSSYEQYF TGCAGCGTAGAATCTGATGGGAGCTCCTACGAGCAGTACTTC
TRBJ2-7 TRBV5-8 TRBD2 15 CASSWTSGGSYEQYF TGTGCCAGCAGCTGGACTAGCGGGGGGTCCTACGAGCAGTACTTC
TRBJ2-7 TRBV11-3 TRBD1 14 CASSLGTGAYEQYF TGTGCCAGCAGCCTAGGGACAGGGGCCTACGAGCAGTACTTC
TRBJ1-1 TRBV5-1 NA 15 CASSLYDRNSNEAFF TGCGCCAGCAGCCTGTACGACAGGAATTCCAATGAAGCTTTCTTT
TRBJ2-2 TRBV7-3 NA 14 CASKRGGEGGELFF TGTGCCAGCAAAAGGGGGGGCGAAGGCGGGGAGCTGTTTTTT
TRBJ1-1 TRBV19 TRBD1 13 CASSIDRGTEAFF TGTGCCAGTAGTATCGACAGGGGGACTGAAGCTTTCTTT
TRBJ2-4 TRBV9 NA 14 CASSVGGGKNIQYF TGTGCCAGCAGCGTAGGAGGTGGCAAAAACATTCAGTACTTC
TRBJ2-5 TRBV7-9 TRBD1 15 CASSQGDRVQETQYF TGTGCCAGCAGCCAGGGGGACAGAGTCCAAGAGACCCAGTACTTC
TRBJ1-2 TRBV27 NA 15 CASSPRRRGNYGYTF TGTGCCAGCAGTCCCCGGAGGCGGGGGAACTATGGCTACACCTTC
TRBJ1-2 TRBV7-9 NA 15 CATDRSILRNYGYTF TGTGCCACGGACAGATCGATACTTAGGAACTATGGCTACACCTTC
TRBJ2-1 TRBV10-3 NA 13 CAIGLSQYNEQFF TGTGCCATCGGACTAAGCCAATACAATGAGCAGTTCTTC
TRBJ2-4 TRBV7-2 NA 15 CASSDRDRAKNIQYF TGTGCCAGCAGCGACAGAGACAGAGCCAAAAACATTCAGTACTTC
TRBJ2-7 TRBV11-1 NA 13 CASSLSRGYEQYF TGTGCCAGCAGCTTAAGCAGGGGCTACGAGCAGTACTTC
TRBJ2-3 TRBV6-4 TRBD2 15 CASRIAGVPTDTQYF TGTGCCAGCAGAATAGCGGGGGTTCCCACAGATACGCAGTATTTT
TRBJ2-7 TRBV5-6 TRBD2 14 CASSRTGTTNEQYF TGTGCCAGCAGCCGTACCGGGACTACCAACGAGCAGTACTTC
TRBJ1-4 TRBV9 TRBD1 15 CASSLGGTGYEKLFF TGTGCCAGCAGCCTAGGCGGGACAGGGTACGAAAAACTGTTTTTT
TRBJ2-7 TRBV9 NA 15 CASSLVDSSSYEQYF TGTGCCAGCAGCTTAGTCGACTCGAGCTCCTACGAGCAGTACTTC
TRBJ2-7 TRBV27 TRBD1 16 CASRPRGQGRYYEQYF TGTGCCAGCAGGCCTAGGGGACAGGGTCGCTACTACGAGCAGTACTTC
TRBJ1-2 TRBV7-9 NA 14 CASSLASGNYGYTF TGTGCCAGCAGCTTAGCGTCCGGTAACTATGGCTACACCTTC
TRBJ2-5 TRBV5-1 TRBD2 17 CASSMGGLAGPEETQYF TGCGCCAGCAGCATGGGGGGACTAGCGGGGCCAGAAGAGACCCAGTACTTC
TRBJ2-7 TRBV10-3 NA 11 CAIRGGYEQYF TGTGCCATCAGAGGGGGCTACGAGCAGTACTTC
TRBJ1-1 TRBV19 NA 14 CASSPRQMNTEAFF TGTGCCAGTAGCCCGCGACAGATGAACACTGAAGCTTTCTTT